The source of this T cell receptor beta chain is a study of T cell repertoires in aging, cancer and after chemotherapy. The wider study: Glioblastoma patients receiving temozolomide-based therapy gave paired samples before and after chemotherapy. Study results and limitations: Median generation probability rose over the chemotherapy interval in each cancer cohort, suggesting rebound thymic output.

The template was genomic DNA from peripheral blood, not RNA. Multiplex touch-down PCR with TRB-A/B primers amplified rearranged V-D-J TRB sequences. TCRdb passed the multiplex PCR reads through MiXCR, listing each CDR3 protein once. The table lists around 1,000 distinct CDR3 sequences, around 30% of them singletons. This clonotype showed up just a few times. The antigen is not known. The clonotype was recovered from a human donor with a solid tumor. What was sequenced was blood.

The CDR3 region has the DNA TGTGCCAGTAGTATTTCCGCTATATCGGGCAATCAGCCCCAGCATTTT. It specifies CASSISAISGNQPQHF. The chain joins TRBV19 to TRBJ1-5; D unresolved. CDR3 size: 16 residues. The germline V and J ends were trimmed by 3 bases and 2 bases, with 14 bases remaining between them. The V gene's germline CDR1 is LNHDA and CDR2 SQIVND (reference sequence).